This T cell receptor beta chain was recorded in a study of T-cell reconstitution after alpha-beta-depleted transplantation in children (dated by TCRdb to about 2016). In the study overall: Using TCR repertoire profiling, the study followed T-cell immune reconstitution in a quantitative way in children after TCRalphabeta/CD19-depleted allogeneic hematopoietic cell transplantation.

To note about this clonotype: No cognate antigen has been identified for it. No base quality values were provided; no much bigger clone lies one nucleotide off.

The library was generated by PCR. This sample was sequenced with an Illumina HiSeq 2500. Molecular barcoding was employed in the preparation of TCR libraries, with unique molecular identifiers being used to normalize TCRbeta repertoire quantification. TCRdb trimmed the raw reads at Q25, called clones with MiXCR and kept productive beta chains. Here each entry gathers all rows of one CDR3 protein and keeps the most common genes and DNA. This sample has 500,000 to 600,000 distinct CDR3 sequences in its table, and roughly 18% of those were observed once. The ten largest clones represent 2.5% to 3.5% of the sample. A distance of 20 bases separates the germline ends of V and J, which lose 2 bases and 0 bases respectively. CDR1 and CDR2 are drawn from the germline V gene: SNHLY, FYNNEI. The CDR3 contains 19 residues, cysteine and phenylalanine counted. Here the CDR3 DNA is all that survives: 57 bases in frame from base 1.

The receptor comes from a human donor who donated a stem cell graft to a child with acute lymphoblastic leukemia. The chain is encoded by TRBV2 joined to TRBJ2-4; 6 matching bases give a weak D call of TRBD2. The sample was PBMCs from the stem cell graft donor, taken from the stem cell graft. The encoded CDR3 is CASSEYSSRDLLAKNIQYF. The sequenced DNA is TGTGCCAGCAGTGAATACAGTTCCCGGGACTTACTAGCCAAAAACATTCAGTACTTC. The full variable domain, completed from the reference TRBV2 and TRBJ2-4 proteins outside the CDR3, reads EPEVTQTPSHQVTQMGQEVILRCVPISNHLYFYWYRQILGQKVEFLVSFYNNEISEKSEIFDDQFSVERPDGSNFTLKIRSTKLEDSAMYFCASSEYSSRDLLAKNIQYFGAGTRLSVL.